The next 28 T cell receptor beta chains were all read from a single sample in a study of response to subunit inactivated influenza vaccine. TCRdb reprocessed the RT-PCR reads with MiXCR, giving one entry per CDR3 protein. The table includes about 570,000 distinct CDR3 sequences, 11% detected once. The data were also submitted as part of a second study, on T cells expressing NK-cell markers. That study adds: What made the TCR beta cDNA was 5'RACE template switching with UMIs.

The source was PBMCs from blood, collected on the day of vaccination. Every receptor here comes from a man between 50 and 59 years old who received an inactivated influenza vaccine.

This clonotype was detected only a few times. The chain uses TRBV29-1 and TRBJ2-1; 15 bases map to TRBD2. Germline V gene data show CDR1 as SQVTM and CDR2 as ANQGSEA. Trimming removed 6 bases from V and 10 bases from J; junction bases left unmatched: 16. The CDR3 has 17 amino acids. The chain's CDR3 is CSVTGLAGGFPRGEQFF. The DNA for the CDR3 is TGCAGCGTAACGGGACTAGCGGGAGGATTTCCCCGGGGGGAGCAGTTCTTC.

The chain joins TRBV29-1 to TRBJ1-1, with D perhaps matching TRBD1 (6 bases). The V and J ends lost 7 bases and 0 bases respectively, with 9 bases between them. Germline CDR1 and CDR2: SQVTM and ANQGSEA. The CDR3 has 12 amino acids. The CDR3 DNA is TGCAGCGCCGGACAGATGAACACTGAAGCTTTCTTT. Encoded protein: CSAGQMNTEAFF.

The genes are TRBV5-6 and TRBJ2-7; 9 bases are a match to TRBD1. The CDR3 loop spans 17 amino acids. The V gene end was trimmed by 2 bases and the J gene end by 4 bases; junction bases not matched to a gene: 13. Germline lookup yields CDR1 SGHDT and CDR2 YYEEEE. CDR3 bases: TGTGCCAGCAGCTTTTCCCTGGGACAGGGTTTCCAATACGAGCAGTACTTC. This translates into CASSFSLGQGFQYEQYF.

V and J are TRBV12-3 or TRBV12-4 and TRBJ2-7, with TRBD2 matching over 8 bases. The CDR3 is 15 residues long. Trimming cost V 2 bases and J 6 bases; bases outside gene matches: 9. The CDR3 nucleotides are TGTGCCAGCAGTTTATCAAGCGGGGGAATCTCCGAGCAGTACTTC. Protein product: CASSLSSGGISEQYF.

This clonotype was recorded at least ten times. The J gene is TRBJ1-5, the V gene TRBV20-1; maybe TRBD1 (5 bases). Germline-derived CDR1 and CDR2 are DFQATT and SNEGSKA (reference sequence). This CDR3 is 13 amino acids long. V lost 3 bases, J lost 2 bases, and 8 bases lay in between. The CDR3 region has the DNA TGCAGTGCTAGCGGGGGAGGCAATCAGCCCCAGCATTTT. Protein: CSASGGGNQPQHF.

This clonotype occurred a few times. The V call is TRBV11-2, the J call TRBJ2-1; D ambiguous. Trimming pared 3 bases from V and 9 bases from J, leaving 12 bases between. The germline gives CDR1 SGHAT, CDR2 FQNNGV. The CDR3 has 13 residues. The CDR3 DNA follows: TGTGCCAGCAGCTTTAGTAGTTTAGGTGAGCAGTTCTTC. It is translated as CASSFSSLGEQFF. The entire variable domain, with the rest obtained from reference TRBV11-2 and TRBJ2-1, is as follows: EAGVAQSPRYKIIEKRQSVAFWCNPISGHATLYWYQQILGQGPKLLIQFQNNGVVDDSQLPKDRFSAERLKGVDSTLKIQPAKLEDSAVYLCASSFSSLGEQFFGPGTRLTVL.

The chain recombines TRBV4-1 with TRBJ1-5; the D gene is possibly TRBD1 (5 bases). V was clipped by 4 bases and J by 3 bases, with 10 bases between them. The CDR3 extends over 14 amino acids. Germline V gene lookup returns CDR1 MGHRA and CDR2 YSYEKL. Written as DNA, the CDR3 is TGCGCCAGCAGCCTCCCAGGGACCAATCAGCCCCAGCATTTT. Its protein is CASSLPGTNQPQHF.

This clonotype was counted at least ten times. V and J are TRBV27 and TRBJ2-2; TRBD1 or TRBD2 may be the D gene (6 bases each). V was shortened by 3 bases and J by 2 bases, with 13 bases between the two germline ends. CDR3 length: 16 residues. From germline, CDR1 is MNHEY and CDR2 SMNVEV (reference sequence). The CDR3 protein is CASSFYGGVNTGELFF. The CDR3 bases are TGTGCCAGCAGTTTTTACGGGGGCGTAAACACCGGGGAGCTGTTTTTT.

This clonotype appeared many times. This chain links TRBV5-1 with TRBJ2-5; TRBD2 agrees at 7 bases. Germline-derived CDR1 and CDR2 are SGHRS and YFSETQ. Trimming cost V 6 bases and J 2 bases; bases outside gene matches: 4. The CDR3 is 13 residues long. This chain's CDR3 is CASKVGGQETQYF. CDR3 sequence (DNA): TGCGCCAGCAAGGTCGGGGGGCAAGAGACCCAGTACTTC.

This sequence joins TRBV9 and TRBJ2-2; 7 bases align to TRBD1. The CDR3 runs 14 residues. Per the germline V gene, CDR1 is SGDLS and CDR2 is YYNGEE. With V trimmed by 4 bases and J by 6 bases, 6 bases remained unmatched. The CDR3 spells CASSLRGQSGELFF. The CDR3 nucleotides read TGTGCCAGCAGCCTCCGGGGACAGTCCGGGGAGCTGTTTTTT.

This clonotype was seen a handful of times. The J gene is TRBJ2-2, the V gene TRBV9, with D possibly being TRBD1 (5 bases). Germline CDR1 SGDLS, CDR2 YYNGEE. V lost 4 bases, J lost 6 bases, and 19 bases lay in between. The CDR3 is made up of 16 amino acids. CDR3 DNA: TGTGCCAGCAGCCCCCGAGGCCAGGGTTTAGCCGGGGAGCTGTTTTTT. Protein product: CASSPRGQGLAGELFF. The full variable domain, rest sourced from reference TRBV9 and TRBJ2-2, is DSGVTQTPKHLITATGQRVTLRCSPRSGDLSVYWYQQSLDQGLQFLIQYYNGEERAKGNILERFSAQQFPDLHSELNLSSLELGDSALYFCASSPRGQGLAGELFFGEGSRLTVL.

The genes are TRBV12-3 or TRBV12-4 and TRBJ1-2; TRBD1 aligns across 9 bases. This CDR3 has 15 residues. The V and J ends lost 6 bases and 2 bases, in that order; junction bases with no gene match: 7. The CDR3 spells CASSMGQGINYGYTF. The CDR3 bases are TGTGCCAGCAGCATGGGACAGGGAATCAACTATGGCTACACCTTC.

The genes are TRBV12-3 or TRBV12-4 and TRBJ2-1; D is undetermined. The CDR3 is made up of 16 amino acids. V shed 3 bases and J shed 7 bases, with 19 bases lying between them. The DNA for the CDR3 is TGTGCCAGCAGTTTTCGTTCGACGGGCCGAACGAATGAGCAGTTCTTC. Residues: CASSFRSTGRTNEQFF.

V is TRBV5-1 and J is TRBJ2-3, with D perhaps being TRBD1 or TRBD2 (5 bases each). CDR3 length equals 15 residues. Germline assignment: CDR1 SGHRS and CDR2 YFSETQ. V lost 0 bases to trimming and J lost 7 bases, with 15 bases between them. The CDR3 sequence is CASSLAGPAVNTQYF. CDR3 bases: TGCGCCAGCAGCTTGGCGGGACCAGCGGTGAATACGCAGTATTTT.

The sample holds many counts of this clonotype. This sequence joins TRBV12-3 or TRBV12-4 and TRBJ2-1; 13 nucleotides agree with TRBD2. This CDR3 contains 18 residues. V lost 6 bases to trimming and J lost 2 bases; unmatched junction nucleotides: 10. The CDR3 region is CASSSTSGGGRTYNEQFF. DNA of the CDR3: TGTGCCAGCAGCTCAACTAGCGGGGGGGGCCGCACCTACAATGAGCAGTTCTTC.

In this sample, this clonotype turned up a few times. The CDR3 reads CASSPGTQGGYTF. For the CDR3, the DNA is TGTGCCAGCAGTCCCGGGACTCAAGGGGGCTACACCTTC. The chain joins TRBV27 to TRBJ1-2; maybe TRBD1 (5 bases). V lost 5 bases to trimming and J lost 8 bases, with 15 bases between them. Germline CDR1 MNHEY, CDR2 SMNVEV (reference sequence). CDR3 size: 13 residues.

This clonotype occurred a few times. The V and J genes are TRBV28 and TRBJ1-3; a weak D match, TRBD1 (5 bases). The germline gives CDR1 MDHEN, CDR2 SYDVKM. Trimming cost V 7 bases and J 5 bases, with 15 bases left between them. CDR3 length: 14 amino acids. CDR3 coding DNA: TGTGCCAGCAACCCTGGGACGGCAAGAAACACCATATATTTT. Protein: CASNPGTARNTIYF.

The J gene is TRBJ2-1, the V gene TRBV29-1; 10 bases are shared with TRBD2. CDR3 length equals 17 residues. Looked up from germline, CDR1 is SQVTM and CDR2 is ANQGSEA. V lost 0 bases and J lost 4; bases outside the gene matches: 9. As DNA, the CDR3 is TGCAGCGTTGAAGATCGGATAGCGGGGGGCTCTTACAATGAGCAGTTCTTC. Amino acids: CSVEDRIAGGSYNEQFF.

In the case of this clonotype: This may come from a read error, since a much larger clone is one base off. This chain uses TRBV7-3 with TRBJ2-1; 9 bases are shared with TRBD2. CDR1 SGHTA and CDR2 FQGTGA come from the germline V gene. The CDR3 contains 15 residues. The CDR3 nucleotides read TGTGCCAGCAGCTTAACCGGGACTAGCTACTATGAGCAGTTCTTC. Amino acids: CASSLTGTSYYEQFF.

V is TRBV11-2 and J is TRBJ2-7; tentative D call: TRBD2 (5 bases). This CDR3 has 15 amino acids. Trimming pared 4 bases from V and 5 bases from J, leaving 18 bases between. The germline V gene has CDR1 SGHAT and CDR2 FQNNGV. The CDR3 here is CASSSPRVREDEQYF. DNA of the CDR3: TGTGCCAGCAGCTCCCCAAGGGTCCGGGAAGACGAGCAGTACTTC.

This chain links TRBV15 with TRBJ2-3; TRBD2 agrees at 14 bases. CDR1 is LNHNV, CDR2 YYDKDF, per germline (reference sequence). V was pared by 0 bases and J by 0 bases, with 5 bases of the junction left unmatched. The length of the CDR3 is 19 residues. Here the CDR3 reads CATSRDRTSGGRSTDTQYF. DNA of the CDR3: TGTGCCACCAGCAGAGACAGGACTAGCGGGGGGCGTAGCACAGATACGCAGTATTTT.

This clonotype was observed a handful of times. The rearrangement uses TRBV27 and TRBJ2-7; D is ambiguous. The CDR3 runs to 14 residues. Germline assignment: CDR1 MNHEY and CDR2 SMNVEV (reference sequence). The V and J ends lost 6 bases and 3 bases respectively, with 15 bases between them. CDR3 nucleotide sequence: TGTGCCAGCAGGAACAGTTTGATACACTACGAGCAGTACTTC. This gives the protein CASRNSLIHYEQYF.

This clonotype was seen ten or more times. V and J are TRBV3-1 and TRBJ2-7; 12 bases are shared with TRBD2. The germline V gene has CDR1 LGHDT and CDR2 YNNKEL (reference sequence). Trimming at V came to 3 bases and at J to 4 bases, leaving 7 bases not matched to a gene. The CDR3 loop spans 16 amino acids. The DNA of the CDR3 is TGTGCCAGCAGCCAGACCTCGGGACTAGCGGGTTACGAGCAGTACTTC. Translated, it gives CASSQTSGLAGYEQYF.

This chain uses TRBV12-3 or TRBV12-4 with TRBJ1-5; D gene uncertain. The CDR3 is 13 residues long. V was clipped by 6 bases and J by 4 bases, with 10 bases between them. This chain's CDR3 is CASSPLKNQPQHF. As DNA, the CDR3 is TGTGCCAGCAGCCCGTTAAAGAATCAGCCCCAGCATTTT.

The J gene is TRBJ2-4, the V gene TRBV5-5; D is perhaps TRBD2 (6 bases). The CDR3 runs 15 residues. Germline-derived CDR1 and CDR2 are SGHKS and YYEKEE (reference sequence). Deletions cut 4 bases from V and 2 bases from J, with 13 bases between. The CDR3 reads CASSPAGLSKNIQYF. CDR3 bases: TGTGCCAGCAGCCCGGCGGGGTTGTCCAAAAACATTCAGTACTTC.

The chain couples TRBV6-1 to TRBJ2-7; tentative D call: TRBD1 (7 bases). Deletions cut 6 bases from V and 3 bases from J, with 27 bases between. Germline V gives CDR1 MNHNS, CDR2 SASEGT. The CDR3 consists of 18 residues. The CDR3 nucleotides read TGTGCCAGCAGGCGGGCGACAGGGTTTCGGGGGCACAGCTACGAGCAGTACTTC. This translates into CASRRATGFRGHSYEQYF.

In its sample, this clonotype was seen many times. CDR3 region: CASSFSAWVGTDTQYF. CDR3 in DNA: TGTGCCAGCAGCTTTTCCGCCTGGGTTGGCACAGATACGCAGTATTTT. This rearrangement joins TRBV7-2 to TRBJ2-3; D unclear. V gave up 3 bases and J gave up 1 base, with 14 bases separating them. In germline, CDR1 is SGHTA, CDR2 FQGNSA. The CDR3 sequence is 16 residues long.

This clonotype occurred a few times. J is TRBJ1-3 and V is TRBV29-1; 7 bases fit TRBD1. V trimming: 7 bases; J trimming: 9 bases; junction bases outside the gene matches: 12. Germline V gives CDR1 SQVTM, CDR2 ANQGSEA. The CDR3 totals 13 residues. CDR3 nucleotide sequence: TGCAGCGCCGACCCCGGACAGGCCGGCACCATATATTTT. Its translation: CSADPGQAGTIYF. Together with reference TRBV29-1 and TRBJ1-3, the CDR3 gives the full variable domain: SAVISQKPSRDICQRGTSLTIQCQVDSQVTMMFWYRQQPGQSLTLIATANQGSEATYESGFVIDKFPISRPNLTFSTLTVSNMSPEDSSIYLCSADPGQAGTIYFGEGSWLTVV.